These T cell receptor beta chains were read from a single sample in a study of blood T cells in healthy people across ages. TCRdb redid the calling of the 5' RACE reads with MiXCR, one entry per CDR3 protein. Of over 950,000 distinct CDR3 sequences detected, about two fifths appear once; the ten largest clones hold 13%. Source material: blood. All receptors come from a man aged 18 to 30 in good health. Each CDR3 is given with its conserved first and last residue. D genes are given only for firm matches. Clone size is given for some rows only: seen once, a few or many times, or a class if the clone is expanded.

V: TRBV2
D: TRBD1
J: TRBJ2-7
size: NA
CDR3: CASTKDRGITYNEQYF
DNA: TGTGCCAGCACCAAGGACAGGGGAATTACCTACAATGAGCAGTACTTC

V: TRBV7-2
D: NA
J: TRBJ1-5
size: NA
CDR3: CASSLYNGQPRHF
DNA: TGTGCCAGCAGCCTTTATAACGGACAGCCCCGGCATTTT

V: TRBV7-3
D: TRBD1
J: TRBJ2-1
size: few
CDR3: CASSLELGTGKNEQFF
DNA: TGTGCCAGCAGCCTCGAACTGGGGACAGGGAAGAATGAGCAGTTCTTC

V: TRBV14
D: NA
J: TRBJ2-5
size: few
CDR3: CASPGNEQYF
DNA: TGTGCCAGCCCCGGAAATGAGCAGTACTTC

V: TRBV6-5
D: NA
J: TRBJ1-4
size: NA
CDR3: CASSYSGCGTNEKLFF
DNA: TGTGCCAGCAGTTACTCAGGGTGCGGAACTAATGAAAAACTGTTTTTT

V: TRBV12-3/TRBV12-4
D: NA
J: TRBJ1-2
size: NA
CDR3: CASSSFRGGYGYTF
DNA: TGTGCCAGCAGTTCGTTCAGGGGCGGCTATGGCTACACCTTC

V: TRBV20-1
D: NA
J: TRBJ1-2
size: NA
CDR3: CSAPDENNYGYTF
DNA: TGCAGTGCGCCGGACGAAAACAACTATGGCTACACCTTC

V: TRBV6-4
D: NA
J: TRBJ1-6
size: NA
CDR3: CASSDEPNSPLHF
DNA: TGTGCCAGCAGTGACGAGCCCAATTCACCCCTCCACTTT

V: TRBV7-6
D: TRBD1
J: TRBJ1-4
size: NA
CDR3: CASSSTGGVTNEKLFF
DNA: TGTGCCAGCAGCTCAACAGGGGGTGTCACTAATGAAAAACTGTTTTTT

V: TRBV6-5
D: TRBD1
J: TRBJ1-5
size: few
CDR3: CASSPGNRQGKSNQPQHF
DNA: TGTGCCAGCAGCCCGGGGAACAGACAGGGGAAGAGCAATCAGCCCCAGCATTTT

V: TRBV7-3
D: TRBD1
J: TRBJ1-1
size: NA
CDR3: CASSSTGGKDTEAFF
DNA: TGTGCCAGCAGCTCAACAGGGGGCAAGGACACTGAAGCTTTCTTT

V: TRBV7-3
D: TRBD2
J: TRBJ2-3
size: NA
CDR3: CASSPTSGGGTATQYF
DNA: TGTGCCAGCAGCCCGACTAGCGGGGGAGGCACAGCTACGCAGTATTTT

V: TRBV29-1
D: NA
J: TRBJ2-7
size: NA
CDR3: CSVKLGLGAYEQYF
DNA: TGCAGCGTTAAGTTGGGTTTGGGGGCCTACGAGCAGTACTTC

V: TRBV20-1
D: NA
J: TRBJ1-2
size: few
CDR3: CSARDQGGAGYTF
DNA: TGCAGTGCTAGAGATCAAGGGGGGGCCGGCTACACCTTC

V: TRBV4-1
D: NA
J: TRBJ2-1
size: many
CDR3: CASSQTGSSYNEQFF
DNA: TGCGCCAGCAGCCAAACGGGAAGCTCCTACAATGAGCAGTTCTTC

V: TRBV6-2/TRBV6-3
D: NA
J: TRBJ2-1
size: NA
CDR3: CASSSFSWGYNEQFF
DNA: TGTGCCAGCAGTTCCTTTTCGTGGGGCTACAATGAGCAGTTCTTC